This T cell receptor beta chain was profiled in a study of T-cell reconstitution after alpha-beta-depleted transplantation in children. The germline gives CDR1 SGHRS, CDR2 YFSETQ. The CDR3 extends over 14 amino acids. With V trimmed by 6 bases and J by 5 bases, 7 bases remained unmatched. Overall study findings and caveats: Some patients showed high day-60 TCRbeta diversity, which derived from surviving recipient T cells and thymic progenitors. One year after transplant, T-cell counts and diversity came mostly from newly produced T cells. After transplant, at about two months, alpha-beta T cells were reportedly derived from several hundred expanded graft clones.

The sample holds many counts of this clonotype. The antigen is unknown. Preparation of the TCRbeta library involved a method that used unique molecular identifiers. From the PCR reads, TCRdb called clonotypes with MiXCR, one entry per CDR3 protein. The sample lists some 840,000 distinct CDR3 sequences, roughly 16% occurring once. Sample: PBMCs, mostly from graft donor cells, taken 360 days after TCRalphabeta/CD19-depleted stem cell transplant. This sequence was found in a male patient younger than 18 who had a stem cell transplant for acute lymphoblastic leukemia, so the T cells may come from the graft donor. This sequence joins TRBV5-1 and TRBJ2-3, with 9 bases identical to TRBD2. CDR3 protein: CASKAGGPGDTQYF. In DNA, the CDR3 is TGCGCCAGCAAGGCGGGAGGGCCGGGAGATACGCAGTATTTT.